The clone carrying this T cell receptor (beta chain) has a handful of counts. Its cognate antigen is unknown. The sample originates from a study of T cell responses to AZD1222 COVID-19 vaccine. V lost 3 bases, J lost 7 bases, and 11 bases lay in between. The CDR3 covers 14 residues. In germline, CDR1 is SGHDT, CDR2 YYEEEE. Assay: immunoSEQ multiplex PCR; the TCRdb copy retains only in-frame clones and omits some. Altogether fewer than 30,000 clones are present, roughly 78% being singletons, with the ten largest covering 5.8%. The study's findings and limits: Clonal diversity was possibly underestimated; the donors were predominantly white British and more often female. Spike-spanning, vaccine-associated CD4 TCRs were dominant at 160-218 and 743-854. The breadth and depth of Spike-specific TCRs increased once two AZD1222 doses had been given. At study baseline, merely six AZD1222 recipients were seropositive.

Sequenced material: peripheral blood, taken on day 0 of AZD1222 vaccination. The sequence was obtained from an adult in good health. The chain is built from TRBV5-6 and TRBJ1-6; D perhaps matches TRBD1 (6 bases). CDR3 in amino acids: CASSSRGYNSPLHF. In DNA form, the CDR3 reads TGTGCCAGCAGCTCCAGGGGTTACAATTCACCCCTCCACTTT.